This T cell receptor beta chain was found in a study of identical twins. CDR3 length: 13 amino acids. Germline V gene sequence: CDR1 SGHRS, CDR2 YFSETQ. Trimming stripped 0 bases from V and 2 bases from J, with 5 bases between. TCRdb processed the 5' RACE reads anew with MiXCR; each CDR3 protein has one entry. Among under 300,000 distinct CDR3 sequences listed, over 5.5% were seen once. Many counts were recorded for this clonotype. This same sample was also part of a study on T cells expressing NK-cell markers.

Sequenced material: CD8+ T cells sorted from blood. The receptor was isolated from a woman aged 18-29 years in good health. This chain uses TRBV5-1 with TRBJ1-2; D is possibly TRBD1 (5 bases). CDR3 region: CASSLGQNYGYTF. Written as DNA, the CDR3 is TGCGCCAGCAGCTTGGGACAGAACTATGGCTACACCTTC.